What follows are 26 T cell receptor beta chains derived from one specimen sequenced in a study of T cell changes during pregnancy in multiple sclerosis. Produced via immunoSEQ multiplex PCR; TCRdb's table is partial and in-frame only. The data show some 56,000 clones, about 90% seen once. The sequencing here drew on CD4+ T cells from peripheral blood mononuclear cells, taken after pregnancy. These receptors were taken from a female donor with multiple sclerosis, enrolled in a pregnancy study.

The chain couples TRBV9 to TRBJ1-6; D remains unclear. The CDR3 is made up of 14 amino acids. Between the trimmed V and J ends, which lost 0 bases and 2 bases, there was a span of 3 bases. Germline CDR1 and CDR2: SGDLS and YYNGEE. The CDR3 DNA is TGTGCCAGCAGCGTAGGTACCTATAATTCACCCCTCCACTTT. Amino acids: CASSVGTYNSPLHF.

The chain combines TRBV20-1 with TRBJ1-1, with no clear D. The V end lost 6 bases, the J end lost 7 bases, and 9 bases lay between the germline ends. Germline CDR1 and CDR2: DFQATT and SNEGSKA (reference sequence). The CDR3 runs to 10 residues. In nucleotides, the CDR3 is TGCAGTGCGCAGAGGAATGAAGCTTTCTTT. Its translation is CSAQRNEAFF.

The J gene is TRBJ2-3, the V gene TRBV18, with TRBD2 matching over 14 bases. CDR1 is KGHSH, CDR2 LQKENI, per germline. The trim removed 5 bases at V and 3 bases at J, leaving 4 bases unmatched. The CDR3 runs 16 residues. The CDR3 coding sequence is TGTGCCAGCTCAGCGGGACTAGCGGGGGCGACAGATACGCAGTATTTT. This codes for CASSAGLAGATDTQYF. Based on the CDR3 plus reference TRBV18 and TRBJ2-3, the full variable domain is NAGVMQNPRHLVRRRGQEARLRCSPMKGHSHVYWYRQLPEEGLKFMVYLQKENIIDESGMPKERFSAEFPKEGPSILRIQQVVRGDSAAYFCASSAGLAGATDTQYFGPGTRLTVL.

The chain couples TRBV5-6 to TRBJ1-2, with a weak D call TRBD1 (6 bases). Germline CDR1 SGHDT, CDR2 YYEEEE. V lost 4 bases, J lost 8 bases, and 9 bases lay in between. This CDR3 is 11 amino acids long. The CDR3 sequence is CASSTGQGYTF. CDR3 coding DNA: TGTGCCAGCAGCACTGGACAGGGCTACACCTTC.

This chain joins TRBV11-2 and TRBJ2-7; 9 bases map to TRBD1. Germline V lookup: CDR1 SGHAT, CDR2 FQNNGV. V gave up 1 base and J gave up 4 bases; unmatched junction bases: 8. The CDR3 has 16 residues. Written as DNA, the CDR3 is TGTGCCAGCAGCTTAGGGGGGACAGGGCCTTGGTACGAGCAGTACTTC. Translation: CASSLGGTGPWYEQYF.

The V gene is TRBV7-2, the J gene TRBJ1-3; 8 bases fit TRBD1. CDR1 SGHTA and CDR2 FQGNSA come from the germline V gene. The junction had 17 bases not matched to a gene; V was cut back by 4 bases and J by 3 bases. The CDR3 spans 19 residues. DNA of the CDR3: TGTGCCAGCAGCTCGCACATTCCGGGACAGGTACTTAATGGAAACACCATATATTTT. This sequence encodes CASSSHIPGQVLNGNTIYF.

The chain carries TRBV7-3 and TRBJ2-7, with no clear D. Looked up from germline, CDR1 is SGHTA and CDR2 is FQGTGA. The CDR3 extends over 15 amino acids. Deletions cut 5 bases from V and 2 bases from J, with 16 bases between. CDR3 sequence reads: CASSAKTGSTYEQYF. The CDR3 DNA sequence: TGTGCCAGCAGCGCGAAAACCGGGTCGACCTACGAGCAGTACTTC.

J is TRBJ2-3 and V is TRBV5-1; D possibly corresponds to TRBD2 (5 bases). Germline CDR1 reads SGHRS; CDR2 reads YFSETQ. This CDR3 is 15 amino acids long. Trimming pared 0 bases from V and 3 bases from J, leaving 11 bases between. In DNA, the CDR3 is TGCGCCAGCAGCTTGGGCGGTCCGGGGACAGATACGCAGTATTTT. It translates to CASSLGGPGTDTQYF.

The chain is built from TRBV9 and TRBJ2-1; TRBD2 matches at 9 bases. Trimming at V came to 0 bases and at J to 5 bases, leaving 9 bases not matched to a gene. The V gene's germline CDR1 is SGDLS and CDR2 YYNGEE. The CDR3 runs to 17 residues. The DNA of the CDR3 is TGTGCCAGCAGCGTAGCGGGTAGCGGGGGATGGGACAATGAGCAGTTCTTC. Translated, it gives CASSVAGSGGWDNEQFF.

The chain combines TRBV6-5 with TRBJ2-1, with 14 bases that match TRBD2. CDR3 length equals 15 residues. Looked up from germline, CDR1 is MNHEY and CDR2 is SVGAGI. V lost 6 bases to trimming and J lost 6 bases; unmatched junction nucleotides: 4. As DNA, the CDR3 is TGTGCCAGCAGCCGACTAGCGGGGGGGCCCAATGAGCAGTTCTTC. It encodes CASSRLAGGPNEQFF.

Remarks on this clone: Other nucleotide sequences in the sample specify the same CDR3. V is TRBV18 and J is TRBJ1-1, with TRBD1 identical over 7 bases. V shed 1 base, J shed 3 bases, and the junction held 2 bases outside the gene matches. The CDR3 extends over 14 amino acids. Germline V gives CDR1 KGHSH, CDR2 LQKENI. CDR3 protein: CASSPLTGDTEAFF. The CDR3 DNA is TGTGCCAGCTCACCACTTACAGGGGACACTGAAGCTTTCTTT.

The CDR3 DNA follows: TGTGCCAGCTCAGAACTAGGGACAGGAGGATCACCCCTCCACTTT. Translating gives CASSELGTGGSPLHF. The chain couples TRBV18 to TRBJ1-6; 8 bases are shared with TRBD1. The CDR3 spans 15 residues. The V gene's germline CDR1 is KGHSH and CDR2 LQKENI. V gave up 5 bases and J gave up 10 bases; unmatched junction bases: 10.

On this clone: The junction does not match germline at one end; this may be a read error. The chain combines TRBV7-7 with TRBJ1-5, with 7 bases that match TRBD1. Per the germline V gene, CDR1 is SSHAT and CDR2 is FNYEAQ (reference sequence). CDR3 length: 14 amino acids. Here the CDR3 reads CASSQDRETQPQHF. The CDR3, as DNA: TGTGCTAGCAGCCAAGACAGGGAGACTCAGCCCCAGCATTTT.

The genes are TRBV4-1 and TRBJ2-7, with 8 bases fitting TRBD2. Germline values: CDR1 MGHRA, CDR2 YSYEKL. This CDR3 has 13 amino acids. Unmatched junction bases numbered 6, after V lost 3 bases and J lost 8 bases. For the CDR3, the DNA is TGCGCCAGCAGCCACCTCACTAGCGGCAAGCAGTACTTC. Translation: CASSHLTSGKQYF.

The V call is TRBV11-1, the J call TRBJ2-6, with D perhaps matching TRBD1 (6 bases). The CDR3 is 19 amino acids. The germline gives CDR1 SGHAT, CDR2 FQDESV (reference sequence). Trimming removed 0 bases at V and 4 bases at J, with 19 bases between. The CDR3 nucleotides read TGTGCCAGCAGCTTAGCGGAGTACCAGGGGCGGAGAGGGGCCAACGTCCTGACTTTC. Protein: CASSLAEYQGRRGANVLTF.

The V call is TRBV7-2, the J call TRBJ1-4; TRBD1 is a possible D gene (6 bases). The CDR3 has 14 amino acids. The V end lost 5 bases, the J end lost 6 bases, and 13 bases lay between the germline ends. Germline V CDR1 and CDR2: SGHTA, FQGNSA. As DNA, the CDR3 is TGTGCCAGCAGCCCGGGACACCCGGATGAAAAACTGTTTTTT. Amino acids: CASSPGHPDEKLFF.

The chain links TRBV5-1 to TRBJ2-2; D is perhaps TRBD2 (6 bases). This CDR3 spans 12 amino acids. Trimming removed 4 bases from V and 8 bases from J, with 9 bases in between. Germline V CDR1 and CDR2: SGHRS, YFSETQ. CDR3 in DNA: TGCGCCAGCAGCCGACTAGATGGGGAGCTGTTTTTT. It translates to CASSRLDGELFF.

This clone was detected only once. J is TRBJ1-2 and V is TRBV28; D call uncertain. Between the trimmed V and J ends, which lost 11 bases and 4 bases, there was a span of 14 bases. The CDR3 covers 12 residues. CDR1 and CDR2 from the germline V gene are MDHEN and SYDVKM. CDR3 region: CAAQLGVYGYTF. Here the CDR3 DNA reads TGTGCCGCCCAACTCGGGGTCTATGGCTACACCTTC.

The chain recombines TRBV6-8 with TRBJ1-1; 7 bases line up with TRBD1. The germline gives CDR1 MNHGY, CDR2 SAAAGT. The V segment lost 8 bases and the J segment 0 bases; nucleotides outside the gene matches: 12. The length of the CDR3 is 16 residues. CDR3 sequence reads: CASGDSGGPMNTEAFF. The CDR3 DNA follows: TGTGCCAGCGGGGACAGCGGGGGTCCTATGAACACTGAAGCTTTCTTT.

V and J are TRBV9 and TRBJ2-5, with 12 bases aligning to TRBD2. The V gene end was trimmed by 4 bases and the J gene end by 1 base; junction bases not matched to a gene: 5. CDR1 and CDR2 from the germline V gene are SGDLS and YYNGEE. The CDR3 loop spans 16 amino acids. CDR3 in DNA: TGTGCCAGCAGCCCACCGGGACTAGCGGGCCAAGAGACCCAGTACTTC. Its translation: CASSPPGLAGQETQYF.

Only one count was recorded for this clone. CDR3 in amino acids: CASRINGGGYNEQFF. In DNA form, the CDR3 reads TGTGCCAGCAGGATAAACGGGGGGGGTTACAATGAGCAGTTCTTC. The gene calls are TRBV7-3 and TRBJ2-1; 8 positions match TRBD2. Germline V gene lookup returns CDR1 SGHTA and CDR2 FQGTGA. The CDR3 loop spans 15 amino acids. Unmatched junction bases numbered 8, after V lost 6 bases and J lost 4 bases.

The chain joins TRBV7-2 to TRBJ1-2, with 7 bases fitting TRBD1. The CDR3 is 15 amino acids. The germline V gene has CDR1 SGHTA and CDR2 FQGNSA. Unmatched junction bases numbered 7, after V lost 1 base and J lost 5 bases. CDR3 sequence: CASSLVVQGVYGYTF. CDR3 bases: TGTGCCAGCAGCTTAGTCGTCCAGGGGGTTTATGGCTACACCTTC.

The J gene is TRBJ2-5, the V gene TRBV5-6; 11 bases are a match to TRBD2. The CDR3 spans 17 residues. Per germline, CDR1 SGHDT and CDR2 YYEEEE. Unmatched junction bases numbered 9, after V lost 4 bases and J lost 1 base. CDR3 sequence: CASSQLTSGVFQETQYF. In DNA, the CDR3 is TGTGCCAGCAGCCAACTGACTAGCGGGGTTTTCCAAGAGACCCAGTACTTC.

The V call is TRBV5-5, the J call TRBJ2-1, with 8 bases lining up with TRBD2. Trimming cost V 3 bases and J 0 bases; bases outside gene matches: 8. Germline V gene data show CDR1 as SGHKS and CDR2 as YYEKEE (reference sequence). The CDR3 covers 17 residues. DNA of the CDR3: TGTGCCAGCAGCTGGGAAGCGGGGGTTCCCTCCTACAATGAGCAGTTCTTC. It encodes CASSWEAGVPSYNEQFF.

The genes are TRBV6-1 and TRBJ2-3, with D perhaps TRBD1 (6 bases). The V and J ends lost 8 bases and 4 bases respectively, with 16 bases between them. The V gene's germline CDR1 is MNHNS and CDR2 SASEGT. The CDR3 contains 14 residues. CDR3 nucleotides: TGTGCCAGCTATGCCTCAGGGGTCGCAGATACGCAGTATTTT. Protein: CASYASGVADTQYF.

The rearrangement joins TRBV6-1 to TRBJ1-1; a possible D gene is TRBD1 (6 bases). V dropped 1 base and J dropped 6 bases, with 21 bases sitting between them. CDR3 length: 17 residues. Germline V gene data show CDR1 as MNHNS and CDR2 as SASEGT. Here the CDR3 reads CASSEGQGSVHSAEAFF. The CDR3, as DNA: TGTGCCAGCAGTGAAGGGCAGGGGTCTGTCCATAGCGCTGAAGCTTTCTTT.